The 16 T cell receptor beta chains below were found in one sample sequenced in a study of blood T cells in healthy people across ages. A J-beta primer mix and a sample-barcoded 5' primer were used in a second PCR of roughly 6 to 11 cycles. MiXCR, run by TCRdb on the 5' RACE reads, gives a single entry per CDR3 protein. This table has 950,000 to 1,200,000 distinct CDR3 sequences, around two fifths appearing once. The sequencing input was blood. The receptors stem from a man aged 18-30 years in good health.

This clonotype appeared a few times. CDR3 sequence: CASSKALAAHNEQFF. The CDR3 coding sequence is TGTGCCAGCAGCAAGGCACTAGCGGCGCACAATGAGCAGTTCTTC. This sequence joins TRBV7-9 and TRBJ2-1, with 8 bases aligning to TRBD2. There are 15 residues in the CDR3. Germline V lookup: CDR1 SEHNR, CDR2 FQNEAQ (reference sequence). V shed 5 bases and J 5 bases; nucleotides not matched to a gene: 8.

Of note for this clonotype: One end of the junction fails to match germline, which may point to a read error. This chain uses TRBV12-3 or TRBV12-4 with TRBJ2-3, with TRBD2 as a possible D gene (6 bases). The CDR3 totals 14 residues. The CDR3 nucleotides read TGTGCCAGCAGCATAGCGGAAAGCGCAGATACGCAATATTTT. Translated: CASSIAESADTQYF.

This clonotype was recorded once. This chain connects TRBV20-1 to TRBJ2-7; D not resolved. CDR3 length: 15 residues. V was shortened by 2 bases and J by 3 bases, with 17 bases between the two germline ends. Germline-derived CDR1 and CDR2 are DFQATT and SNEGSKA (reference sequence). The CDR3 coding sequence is TGCAGTGCTAGAAGTGCGCGGCATCCTCTCTACGAGCAGTACTTC. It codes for CSARSARHPLYEQYF.

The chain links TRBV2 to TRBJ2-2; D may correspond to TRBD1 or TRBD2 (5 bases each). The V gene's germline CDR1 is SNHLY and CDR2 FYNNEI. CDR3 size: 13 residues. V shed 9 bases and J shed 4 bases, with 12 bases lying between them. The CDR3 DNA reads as TGTGCCAGTCGGGGACCCGGCACCGGGGAGCTGTTTTTT. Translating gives CASRGPGTGELFF.

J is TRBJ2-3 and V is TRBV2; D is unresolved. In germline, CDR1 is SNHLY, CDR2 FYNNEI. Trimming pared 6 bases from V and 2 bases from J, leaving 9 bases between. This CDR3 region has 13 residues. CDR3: CASSPYDTDTQYF. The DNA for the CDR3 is TGTGCCAGCAGCCCCTATGACACAGATACGCAGTATTTT.

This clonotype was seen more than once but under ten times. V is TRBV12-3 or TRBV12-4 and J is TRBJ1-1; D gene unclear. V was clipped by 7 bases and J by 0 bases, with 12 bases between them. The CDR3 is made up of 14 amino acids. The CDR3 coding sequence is TGTGCCAGCAAATGGGAGGGCATGAACACTGAAGCTTTCTTT. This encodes CASKWEGMNTEAFF.

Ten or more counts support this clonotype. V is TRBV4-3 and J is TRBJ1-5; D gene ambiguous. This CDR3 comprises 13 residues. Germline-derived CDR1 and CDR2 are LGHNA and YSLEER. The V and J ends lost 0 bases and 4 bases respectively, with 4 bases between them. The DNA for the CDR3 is TGCGCCAGCAGCCAAGAACGAAATCAGCCCCAGCATTTT. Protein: CASSQERNQPQHF.

The CDR3 region is CSARALIEGHHYEGFGYTF. In DNA form, the CDR3 reads TGCAGTGCTAGAGCCTTAATAGAAGGACACCATTACGAGGGGTTTGGCTACACCTTC. The rearrangement uses TRBV20-1 and TRBJ1-2; a weak D match, TRBD1 (5 bases). CDR3 size: 19 residues. CDR1 is DFQATT and CDR2 is SNEGSKA in the germline V gene (reference sequence). V lost 1 base, J lost 7 bases, and 31 bases lay in between.

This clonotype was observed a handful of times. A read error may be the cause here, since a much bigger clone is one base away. CDR3 loop: CASSGGQGTYNEQFF. The CDR3 DNA reads as TGTGCCAGCAGCGGAGGACAGGGAACCTACAATGAGCAGTTCTTC. The V and J genes are TRBV9 and TRBJ2-1; TRBD1 matches at 8 bases. J lost 2 bases, V lost 3 bases, and 4 bases had no gene match. Germline V CDR1 and CDR2: SGDLS, YYNGEE. The CDR3 spans 15 residues.

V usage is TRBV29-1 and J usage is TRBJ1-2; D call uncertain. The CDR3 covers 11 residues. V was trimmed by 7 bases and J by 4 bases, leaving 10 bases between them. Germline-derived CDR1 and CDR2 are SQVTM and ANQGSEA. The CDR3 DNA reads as TGCAGCGGTCCAGTTGTCTATGGCTACACCTTC. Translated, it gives CSGPVVYGYTF.

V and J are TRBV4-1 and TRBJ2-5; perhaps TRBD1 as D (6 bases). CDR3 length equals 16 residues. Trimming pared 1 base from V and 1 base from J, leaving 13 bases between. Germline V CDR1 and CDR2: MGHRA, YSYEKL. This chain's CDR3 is CASSQVLSGVQETQYF. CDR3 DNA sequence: TGCGCCAGCAGCCAAGTCCTATCAGGGGTCCAAGAGACCCAGTACTTC.

CDR3 region: CASIDSGANTEAFF. The DNA of the CDR3 is TGTGCCAGCATAGATTCAGGGGCGAACACTGAAGCTTTCTTT. The chain combines TRBV27 with TRBJ1-1, with D perhaps matching TRBD1 (6 bases). The V gene lost 7 bases and the J gene lost 1 base, with 13 bases spanning the gap. The CDR3 length is 14 residues. The germline V gene has CDR1 MNHEY and CDR2 SMNVEV (reference sequence).

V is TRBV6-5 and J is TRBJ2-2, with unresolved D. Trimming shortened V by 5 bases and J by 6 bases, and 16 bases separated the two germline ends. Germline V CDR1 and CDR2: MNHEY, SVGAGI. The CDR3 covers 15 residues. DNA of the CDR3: TGTGCCAGCAGTAAATCTCTGGCAGCCTCCGGGGAGCTGTTTTTT. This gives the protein CASSKSLAASGELFF.

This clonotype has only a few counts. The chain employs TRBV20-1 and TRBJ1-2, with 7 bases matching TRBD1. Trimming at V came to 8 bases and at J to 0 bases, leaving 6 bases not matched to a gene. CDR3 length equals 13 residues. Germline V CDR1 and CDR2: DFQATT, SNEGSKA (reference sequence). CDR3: CSPRDSSNYGYTF. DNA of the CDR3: TGCAGTCCCAGGGACAGTTCTAACTATGGCTACACCTTC.

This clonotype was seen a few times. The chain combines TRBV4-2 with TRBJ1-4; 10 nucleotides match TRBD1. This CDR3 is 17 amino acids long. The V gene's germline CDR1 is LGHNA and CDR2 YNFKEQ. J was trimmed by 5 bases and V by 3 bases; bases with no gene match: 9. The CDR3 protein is CASSQYSGQGQNEKLFF. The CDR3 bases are TGTGCCAGCAGCCAGTACTCGGGACAGGGGCAAAATGAAAAACTGTTTTTT.

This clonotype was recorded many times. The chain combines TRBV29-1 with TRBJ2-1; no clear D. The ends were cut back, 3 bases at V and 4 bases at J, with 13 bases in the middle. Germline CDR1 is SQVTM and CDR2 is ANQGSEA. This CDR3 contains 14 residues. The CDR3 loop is CSVEEPPSYNEQFF. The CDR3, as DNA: TGCAGCGTTGAGGAGCCCCCCTCATACAATGAGCAGTTCTTC.